In its sample, the clone carrying this T cell receptor (beta chain) was seen once. As yet, its antigen is unknown. The germline V and J ends were trimmed by 3 bases and 4 bases, with 22 bases remaining between them. The V gene's germline CDR1 is SGHDT and CDR2 YYEEEE. The CDR3 has 17 amino acids. Time point of the sample: after dendritic cell vaccination, including at tumor progression/relapse. Input was approximately 2.1 ug genomic DNA, or all available if less. Only in-frame clones appear in the TCRdb table, and some are missing; sequencing was by immunoSEQ multiplex PCR. Seen here are 60,000 or so clones, about 89% observed once, and the top ten hold around 10%. This sample is drawn from a study of glioma-infiltrating T cells after dendritic cell vaccination. As for the study in general: Between about 2002 and 2012, patients got autologous tumor lysate-pulsed dendritic cell vaccines. Autologous tumor lysate was loaded overnight onto monocyte-derived dendritic cells grown approximately seven days with IL-4 and GM-CSF. Study observations and caveats: The cohort had few patients with full blood and tumor sets.

The clonotype comes from a human donor with glioblastoma. The genes are TRBV5-6 and TRBJ1-1, with D maybe TRBD1 (6 bases). The source material was blood, sampled after dendritic cell vaccination. CDR3 bases: TGTGCCAGCAGCTGGAAAACAGGGAAGGGCTGGGGCACTGAAGCTTTCTTT. Amino acids: CASSWKTGKGWGTEAFF.